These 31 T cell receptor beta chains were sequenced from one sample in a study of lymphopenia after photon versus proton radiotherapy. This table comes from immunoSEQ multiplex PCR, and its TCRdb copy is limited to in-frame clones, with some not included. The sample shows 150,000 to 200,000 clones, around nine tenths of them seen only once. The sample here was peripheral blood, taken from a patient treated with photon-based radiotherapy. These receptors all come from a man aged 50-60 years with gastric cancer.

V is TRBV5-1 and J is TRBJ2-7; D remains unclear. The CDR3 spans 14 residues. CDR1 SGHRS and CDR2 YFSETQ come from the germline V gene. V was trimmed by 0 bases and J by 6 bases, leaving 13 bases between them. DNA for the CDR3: TGCGCCAGCAGCTTGGCCCAGGTCCCTTCCGAGCAGTACTTC. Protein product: CASSLAQVPSEQYF.

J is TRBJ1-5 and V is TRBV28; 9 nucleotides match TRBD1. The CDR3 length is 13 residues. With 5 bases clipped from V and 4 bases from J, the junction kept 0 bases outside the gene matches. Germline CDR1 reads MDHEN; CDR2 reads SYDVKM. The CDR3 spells CASSGQGNQPQHF. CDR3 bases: TGTGCCAGCAGTGGACAGGGGAATCAGCCCCAGCATTTT.

CDR3 nucleotides: TGTGCCAGCAGTTACGGGGCAGCGAGGGGCACTGAAGCTTTCTTT. Amino acids: CASSYGAARGTEAFF. This rearrangement joins TRBV6-5 to TRBJ1-1; the D gene is possibly TRBD1 (5 bases). The CDR3 has 15 amino acids. Germline-derived CDR1 and CDR2 are MNHEY and SVGAGI. Trimming left V 2 bases short and J 4 bases short, with 14 bases between.

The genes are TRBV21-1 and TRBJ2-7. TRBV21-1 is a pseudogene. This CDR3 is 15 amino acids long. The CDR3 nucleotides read TGTGCCAGCAGTTTGTCGCCCCGAAGCTCCTACGAGCAGTACTTC. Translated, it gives CASSLSPRSSYEQYF.

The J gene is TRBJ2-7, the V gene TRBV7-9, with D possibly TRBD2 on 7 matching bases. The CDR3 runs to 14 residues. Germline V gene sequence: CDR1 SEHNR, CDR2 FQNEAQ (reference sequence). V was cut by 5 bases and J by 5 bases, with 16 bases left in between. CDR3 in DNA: TGTGCCAGCAGCCTAGGGGAGGGACACGACGAGCAGTACTTC. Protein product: CASSLGEGHDEQYF.

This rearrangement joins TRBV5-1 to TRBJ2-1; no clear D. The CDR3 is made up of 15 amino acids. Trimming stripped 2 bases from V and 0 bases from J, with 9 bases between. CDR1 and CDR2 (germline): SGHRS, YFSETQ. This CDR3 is CASSLSVSSYNEQFF. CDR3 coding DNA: TGCGCCAGCAGCTTAAGCGTGAGCTCCTACAATGAGCAGTTCTTC.

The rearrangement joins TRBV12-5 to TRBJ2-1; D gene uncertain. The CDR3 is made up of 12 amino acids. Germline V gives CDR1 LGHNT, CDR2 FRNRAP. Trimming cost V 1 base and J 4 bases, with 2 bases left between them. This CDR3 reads CASGLEYNEQFF. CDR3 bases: TGTGCTAGTGGTTTGGAATACAATGAGCAGTTCTTC. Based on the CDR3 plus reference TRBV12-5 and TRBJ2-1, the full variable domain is DARVTQTPRHKVTEMGQEVTMRCQPILGHNTVFWYRQTMMQGLELLAYFRNRAPLDDSGMPKDRFSAEMPDATLATLKIQPSEPRDSAVYFCASGLEYNEQFFGPGTRLTVL.

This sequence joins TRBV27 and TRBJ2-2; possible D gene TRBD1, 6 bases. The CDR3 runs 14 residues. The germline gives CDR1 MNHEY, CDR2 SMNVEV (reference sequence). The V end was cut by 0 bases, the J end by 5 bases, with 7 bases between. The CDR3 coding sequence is TGTGCCAGCAGTTTATCAGGGGGAACCGGGGAGCTGTTTTTT. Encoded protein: CASSLSGGTGELFF.

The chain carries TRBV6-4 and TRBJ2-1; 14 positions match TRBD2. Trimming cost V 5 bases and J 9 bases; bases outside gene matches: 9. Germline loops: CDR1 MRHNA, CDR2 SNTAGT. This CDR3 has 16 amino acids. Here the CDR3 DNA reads TGTGCCAGCAGTCCATGGACTAGCGGGAGGTTGGGTGAGCAGTTCTTC. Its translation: CASSPWTSGRLGEQFF.

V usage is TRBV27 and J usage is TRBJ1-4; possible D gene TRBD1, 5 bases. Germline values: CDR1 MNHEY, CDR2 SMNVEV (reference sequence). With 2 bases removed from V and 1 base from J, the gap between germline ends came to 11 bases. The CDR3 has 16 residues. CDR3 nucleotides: TGTGCCAGCAGTTTAAGATCAGGGCAAACTAATGAAAAACTGTTTTTT. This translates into CASSLRSGQTNEKLFF.

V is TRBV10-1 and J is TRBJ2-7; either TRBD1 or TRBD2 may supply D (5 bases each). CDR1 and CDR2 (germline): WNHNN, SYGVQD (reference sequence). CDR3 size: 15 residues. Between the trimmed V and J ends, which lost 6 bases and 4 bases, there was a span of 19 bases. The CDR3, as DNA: TGCGCCAGCAGCCGCGAACCGGGACCGAATTACGAGCAGTACTTC. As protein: CASSREPGPNYEQYF.

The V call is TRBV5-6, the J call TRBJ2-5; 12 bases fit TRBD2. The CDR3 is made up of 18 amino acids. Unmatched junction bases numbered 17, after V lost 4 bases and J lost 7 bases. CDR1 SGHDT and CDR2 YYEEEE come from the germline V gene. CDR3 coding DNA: TGTGCCAGCAGCACGACTAGCGGGAGAACCCCTCAGGGGCGGACCCAGTACTTC. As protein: CASSTTSGRTPQGRTQYF.

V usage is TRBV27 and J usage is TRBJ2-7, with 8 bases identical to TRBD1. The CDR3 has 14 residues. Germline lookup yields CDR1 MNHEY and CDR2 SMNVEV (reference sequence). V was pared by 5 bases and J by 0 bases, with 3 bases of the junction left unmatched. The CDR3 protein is CASSGQGFSYEQYF. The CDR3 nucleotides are TGTGCCAGCAGTGGACAGGGCTTCTCCTACGAGCAGTACTTC.

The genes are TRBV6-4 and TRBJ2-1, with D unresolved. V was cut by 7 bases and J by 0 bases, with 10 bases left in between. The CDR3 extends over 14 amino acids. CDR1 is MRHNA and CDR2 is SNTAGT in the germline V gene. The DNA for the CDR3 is TGTGCCAGCACCCCTGAGAGCTCCTACAATGAGCAGTTCTTC. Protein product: CASTPESSYNEQFF.

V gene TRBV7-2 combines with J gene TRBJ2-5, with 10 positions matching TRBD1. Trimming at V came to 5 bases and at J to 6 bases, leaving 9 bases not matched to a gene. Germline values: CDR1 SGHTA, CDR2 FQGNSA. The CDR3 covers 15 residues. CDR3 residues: CASSEDRGIAKTQYF. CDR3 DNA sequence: TGTGCCAGCAGCGAGGACAGGGGGATTGCGAAGACCCAGTACTTC. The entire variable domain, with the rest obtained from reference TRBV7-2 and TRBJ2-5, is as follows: GAGVSQSPSNKVTEKGKDVELRCDPISGHTALYWYRQSLGQGLEFLIYFQGNSAPDKSGLPSDRFSAERTGGSVSTLTIQRTQQEDSAVYLCASSEDRGIAKTQYFGPGTRLLVL.

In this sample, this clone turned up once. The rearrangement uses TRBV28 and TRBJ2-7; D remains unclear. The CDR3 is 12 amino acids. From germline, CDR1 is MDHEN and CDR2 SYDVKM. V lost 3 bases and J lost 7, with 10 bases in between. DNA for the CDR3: TGTGCCAGCAGTTTCAGAGGTGGGGAGCAGTACTTC. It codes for CASSFRGGEQYF.

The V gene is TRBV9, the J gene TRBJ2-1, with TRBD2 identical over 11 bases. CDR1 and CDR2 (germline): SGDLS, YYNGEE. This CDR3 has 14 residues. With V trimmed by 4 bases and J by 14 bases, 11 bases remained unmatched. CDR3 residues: CASSPGTSGPEKFF. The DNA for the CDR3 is TGTGCCAGCAGCCCCGGGACTAGCGGACCGGAGAAGTTCTTC.

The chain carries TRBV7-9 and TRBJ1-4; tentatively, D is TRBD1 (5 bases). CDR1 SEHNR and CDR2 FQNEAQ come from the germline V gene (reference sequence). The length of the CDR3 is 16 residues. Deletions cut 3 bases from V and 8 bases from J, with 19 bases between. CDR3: CASSFPRGGGDEKLFF. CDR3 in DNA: TGTGCCAGCAGCTTTCCGCGGGGGGGTGGCGACGAAAAACTGTTTTTT.

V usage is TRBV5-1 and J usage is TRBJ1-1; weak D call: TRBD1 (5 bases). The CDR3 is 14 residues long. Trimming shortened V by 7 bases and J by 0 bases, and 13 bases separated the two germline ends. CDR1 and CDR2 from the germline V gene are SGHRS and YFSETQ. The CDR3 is CASRRGGMNTEAFF. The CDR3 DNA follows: TGCGCCAGCCGCCGGGGGGGAATGAACACTGAAGCTTTCTTT.

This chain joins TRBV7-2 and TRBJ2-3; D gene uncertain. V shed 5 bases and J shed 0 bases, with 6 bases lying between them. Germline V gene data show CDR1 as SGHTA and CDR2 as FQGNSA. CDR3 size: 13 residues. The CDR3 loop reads CASSPFSTDTQYF. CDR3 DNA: TGTGCCAGCAGCCCTTTCAGCACAGATACGCAGTATTTT.

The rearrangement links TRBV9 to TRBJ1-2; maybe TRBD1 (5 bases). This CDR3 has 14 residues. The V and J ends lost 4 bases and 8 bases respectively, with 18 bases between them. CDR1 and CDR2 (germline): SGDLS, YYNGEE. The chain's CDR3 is CASSPTGGRGGYTF. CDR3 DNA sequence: TGTGCCAGCAGCCCCACAGGAGGGAGGGGAGGCTACACCTTC.

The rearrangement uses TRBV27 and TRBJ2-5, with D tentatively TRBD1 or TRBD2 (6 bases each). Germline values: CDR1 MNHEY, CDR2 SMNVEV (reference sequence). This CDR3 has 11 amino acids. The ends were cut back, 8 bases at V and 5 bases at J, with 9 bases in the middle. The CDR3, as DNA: TGTGCCAGCCTGGGGGGCGAGACCCAGTACTTC. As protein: CASLGGETQYF.

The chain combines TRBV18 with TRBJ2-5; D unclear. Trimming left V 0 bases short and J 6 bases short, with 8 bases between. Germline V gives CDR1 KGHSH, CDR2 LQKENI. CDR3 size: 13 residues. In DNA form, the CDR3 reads TGTGCCAGCTCACCACCGATAGGAAAGACCCAGTACTTC. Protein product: CASSPPIGKTQYF.

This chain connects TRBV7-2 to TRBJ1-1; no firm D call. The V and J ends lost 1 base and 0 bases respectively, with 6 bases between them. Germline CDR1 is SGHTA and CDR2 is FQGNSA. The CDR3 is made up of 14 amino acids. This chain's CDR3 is CASSLGQMNTEAFF. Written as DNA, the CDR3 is TGTGCCAGCAGCTTAGGCCAGATGAACACTGAAGCTTTCTTT.

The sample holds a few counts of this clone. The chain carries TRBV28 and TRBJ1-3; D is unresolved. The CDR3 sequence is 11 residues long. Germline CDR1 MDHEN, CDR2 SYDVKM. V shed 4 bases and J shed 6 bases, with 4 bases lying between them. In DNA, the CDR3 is TGTGCCAGCAGTTCAGAAAACACCATATATTTT. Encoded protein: CASSSENTIYF.

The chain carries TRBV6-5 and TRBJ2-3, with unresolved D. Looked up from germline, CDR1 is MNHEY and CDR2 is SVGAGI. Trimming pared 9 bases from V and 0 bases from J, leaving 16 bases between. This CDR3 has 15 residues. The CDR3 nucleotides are TGTGCCAGTTCCCAGAAGGGCCCCAGCACAGATACGCAGTATTTT. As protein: CASSQKGPSTDTQYF.

CDR3 DNA sequence: TGTGCCAGTGGTGGGGGACTAGCGGGTACCGGGGAGCTGTTTTTT. Its protein is CASGGGLAGTGELFF. The V call is TRBV19, the J call TRBJ2-2, with 12 bases aligning to TRBD2. The CDR3 runs to 15 residues. CDR1 LNHDA and CDR2 SQIVND come from the germline V gene (reference sequence). With V trimmed by 8 bases and J by 5 bases, 6 bases remained unmatched.

CDR3 coding DNA: TGCAGCGTTGTAGGGACTAGCGGGTACCAAGTAGCCAAAAACATTCAGTACTTC. This encodes CSVVGTSGYQVAKNIQYF. V and J are TRBV29-1 and TRBJ2-4, with TRBD2 matching over 12 bases. The germline gives CDR1 SQVTM, CDR2 ANQGSEA. V shed 4 bases and J 0 bases; nucleotides not matched to a gene: 10. The CDR3 has 18 amino acids.

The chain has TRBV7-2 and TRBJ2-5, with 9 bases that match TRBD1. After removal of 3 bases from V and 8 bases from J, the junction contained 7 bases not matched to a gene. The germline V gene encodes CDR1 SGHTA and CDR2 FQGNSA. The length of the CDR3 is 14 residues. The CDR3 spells CASSFRRDRETQYF. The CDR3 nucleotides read TGTGCCAGCAGCTTTCGCCGGGACAGGGAAACCCAGTACTTC.

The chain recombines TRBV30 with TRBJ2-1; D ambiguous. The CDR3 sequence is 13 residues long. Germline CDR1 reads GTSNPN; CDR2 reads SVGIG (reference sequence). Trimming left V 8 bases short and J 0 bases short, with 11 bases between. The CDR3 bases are TGTGCCGGAAAGAAGAGCTCCTACAATGAGCAGTTCTTC. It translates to CAGKKSSYNEQFF.

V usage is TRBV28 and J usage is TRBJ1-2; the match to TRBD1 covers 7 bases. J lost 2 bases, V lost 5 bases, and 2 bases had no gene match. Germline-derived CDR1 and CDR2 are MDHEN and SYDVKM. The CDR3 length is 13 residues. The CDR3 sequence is CASSQGGNYGYTF. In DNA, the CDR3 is TGTGCCAGCAGTCAGGGGGGGAACTATGGCTACACCTTC.